This paragraph covers one T cell receptor beta chain sequence. Clones were sequenced by immunoSEQ multiplex PCR, and TCRdb holds only the in-frame ones, with some missing. The sample shows roughly 200,000 clones, about 95% of them seen only once. This record comes from a study of control samples from healthy donors and cancer patients. This CDR3 is 17 amino acids long. From germline, CDR1 is MDHEN and CDR2 SYDVKM. V was shortened by 6 bases and J by 4 bases, with 22 bases between the two germline ends. The chain links TRBV28 to TRBJ2-1, with D maybe TRBD2 (5 bases). Source material: blood. This TCR derives from a man aged 45 to 65 in good health. CDR3 nucleotides: TGTGCCAGCAGACTAGGGCGGTTAGGCGCCCCATACAATGAGCAGTTCTTC. Encoded protein: CASRLGRLGAPYNEQFF.